The rows below give T cell receptor beta chains drawn from one sample of a study of Graves' ophthalmopathy and Graves' hyperthyroidism. TCRdb re-analysed the multiplex PCR reads in MiXCR, keeping a single row per CDR3 protein. The sample has roughly 600,000 distinct CDR3 sequences; just under 40% are singletons. Sequencing was carried out using peripheral blood or thyroid tissue (not recorded which). The receptor set was obtained from an adult man with Graves' hyperthyroidism. Each CDR3 is given with its conserved first and last residue. A D gene is named only where the DNA matches it firmly. Size is stated for part of the rows, as once, few or many counts, or as a class when the clone is expanded.

J | D | V | size | DNA | CDR3
TRBJ1-4 | NA | TRBV29-1 | many | TGCAGCGTCGCTTCTAATGAAAAACTGTTTTTT | CSVASNEKLFF
TRBJ1-3 | TRBD1 | TRBV5-1 | NA | TGCGCCAGCAGCTTGGGGACAGGGGCCCCCTCTGGAAACACCATATATTTT | CASSLGTGAPSGNTIYF
TRBJ2-1 | NA | TRBV20-1 | NA | TGCAGTGCTACAGGGATCAGGAATGAGCAGTTCTTC | CSATGIRNEQFF
TRBJ2-1 | NA | TRBV19 | NA | TGTGCCAGTAGTATAAGGGGGACGGTCAATGAGCAGTTCTTC | CASSIRGTVNEQFF
TRBJ2-3 | TRBD1 | TRBV20-1 | many | TGCAGTGCTTGGACAGGGTTGGGGCAGTATTTT | CSAWTGLGQYF
TRBJ1-4 | TRBD1 | TRBV12-3/TRBV12-4 | few | TGTGCCAGCAGTTTTGGACAGGGTACAACTAATGAAAAACTGTTTTTT | CASSFGQGTTNEKLFF
TRBJ2-3 | TRBD2 | TRBV2 | NA | TGTGCCAGCAGTGAAGCGCTTCGGGGGGGGCGCGGCACAGATACGCAGTATTTT | CASSEALRGGRGTDTQYF
TRBJ2-5 | TRBD2 | TRBV20-1 | many | TGCAGTGCTAGAGGCCGTCGAGGGGAGGGGGAGACCCAGTACTTC | CSARGRRGEGETQYF
TRBJ2-6 | NA | TRBV29-1 | many | TGCAGCGTTGATAAGAGCTCTGGGGCCAACGTCCTGACTTTC | CSVDKSSGANVLTF
TRBJ1-2 | NA | TRBV9 | few | TGTGCCAGCAGCGTAGATATGAGGCATAACTATGGCTACACCTTC | CASSVDMRHNYGYTF
TRBJ1-2 | TRBD1 | TRBV20-1 | NA | TGCAGTGCCCAGACACATCAGGGGGCGCGGGGCTACACCTTC | CSAQTHQGARGYTF
TRBJ2-2 | NA | TRBV5-4 | NA | TGTGCCAGCAGCTTGGGTTCGAACACCGGGGAGCTGTTTTTT | CASSLGSNTGELFF
TRBJ1-3 | NA | TRBV29-1 | once | TGCAGCGTTGCAGGGGGAAACACCATATATTTT | CSVAGGNTIYF
TRBJ2-2 | NA | TRBV7-2 | NA | TGTGCCAGCAGCTTAGCGGTCAGAGGGACCGGGGAGCTGTTTTTT | CASSLAVRGTGELFF
TRBJ1-1 | NA | TRBV4-1 | few | TGCGCCAGCAGCTCTTCGAAGGTAGCTTTCTTT | CASSSSKVAFF
TRBJ2-7 | TRBD2 | TRBV7-2 | once | TGTGCCAGCAGCTTAGAGTCGGGACTAGCGGGCTACGAGCAGTACTTC | CASSLESGLAGYEQYF
TRBJ1-2 | TRBD1 | TRBV5-4 | NA | TGTGCCAGCAGCTTGGAAAGAGGCAGGGGGAGATACTATGGCTACACCTTC | CASSLERGRGRYYGYTF
TRBJ2-5 | NA | TRBV7-9 | many | TGTGCCAGCAGCTTAGCGCGGCCCCCTAGGCAAGGAGAGACCCAGTACTTC | CASSLARPPRQGETQYF
TRBJ2-7 | TRBD2 | TRBV20-1 | many | TGCAGTGCTTATCTCCTGACTAGCGGGGGGAGGTACTTC | CSAYLLTSGGRYF
TRBJ1-6 | NA | TRBV10-2 | once | TGCGCCAGCAGTGAAGGGCAGTCCTATAATTCACCCCTCCACTTT | CASSEGQSYNSPLHF
TRBJ2-3 | NA | TRBV14 | many | TGTGCCAGCAGCCAAGCGGATACGCAGTATTTT | CASSQADTQYF
TRBJ2-5 | NA | TRBV15 | NA | TGTGCCACCAGCAGTGAGCAGGGAGGAGAGACCCAGTACTTC | CATSSEQGGETQYF
TRBJ1-1 | TRBD1 | TRBV12-3/TRBV12-4 | many | TGTGCCAGCAGTGCGGTGACAGGGTCGAACACTGAAGCTTTCTTT | CASSAVTGSNTEAFF
TRBJ2-5 | NA | TRBV29-1 | many | TGCAGCGCCCACTCGGGTATAGAGACCCAGTACTTC | CSAHSGIETQYF
TRBJ1-5 | NA | TRBV7-2 | NA | TGTGCCAGCAGCTCACAGGTTAATCAGCCCCAGCATTTT | CASSSQVNQPQHF
TRBJ2-3 | NA | TRBV11-3 | NA | TGTGCCAGCAGCTTAGAGCTCCTAGACGGGCGGCCGCAGTATTTT | CASSLELLDGRPQYF
TRBJ2-7 | TRBD1 | TRBV20-1 | many | TGCAGTGCTATGTCAGGACAGGGGTGGACCTACAGCTCCTACGAGCAGTACTTC | CSAMSGQGWTYSSYEQYF
TRBJ1-1 | TRBD1 | TRBV10-3 | NA | TGTGCCAGCAAATCAGATCGGACAGGGAAAATTGGTTTCTTT | CASKSDRTGKIGFF
TRBJ2-7 | NA | TRBV7-9 | NA | TGTGCCAGCAGCTTAGTTGAGGGTGGCGAGCAGTACTTC | CASSLVEGGEQYF
TRBJ1-4 | TRBD1 | TRBV10-3 | NA | TGTGCCATCAGCGGGACAGGCTTTAATGAAAAACTGTTTTTT | CAISGTGFNEKLFF
TRBJ1-6 | TRBD1 | TRBV19 | NA | TGTGCCAGTATGGACAGGCGGGGAAACTCCTATAATTCACCCCTCCACTTT | CASMDRRGNSYNSPLHF
TRBJ1-5 | NA | TRBV28 | many | TGTGCCAGCAATAAAGGCAGCAGAGATAGCAATCAGCCCCAGCATTTT | CASNKGSRDSNQPQHF
TRBJ1-4 | NA | TRBV7-9 | many | TGTGCCAGCAGCCAAGCTGGCGACAGGAAGGATGAAAAACTGTTTTTT | CASSQAGDRKDEKLFF
TRBJ2-2 | NA | TRBV20-1 | many | TGCAGTGCTAGTGGTGCGTCGAACACCGGGGAGCTGTTTTTT | CSASGASNTGELFF
TRBJ2-7 | TRBD2 | TRBV12-3/TRBV12-4 | NA | TGTGCCAGCAGTGACCCCGGGAGGCCCCCCTACGAGCAGTACTTC | CASSDPGRPPYEQYF